This T cell receptor (beta chain) was identified in a study of T cell repertoires in cytomegalovirus infection. At the level of the study: Public TCR beta signatures provided an indication of both CMV infection and a matching HLA type. Study findings and constraints: What dominated the ex vivo response were HLA-C-restricted CMV-specific TCR beta clonotypes.

On this clonotype itself: Its antigen is unknown.

Via MiXCR, TCRdb re-called the reads, giving one row per CDR3 protein. This sample has 200,000 or so distinct CDR3 sequences, with 28% found just once. The receptor was derived from a human donor in good health (CMV status not recorded). Some clones in this sample may be carry-over from other donors' samples. Sequences were obtained from PBMCs.

The CDR3 region is CASSYGRESGELFF. The DNA of the CDR3 is TGTGCCAGCAGTTACGGCAGGGAGTCCGGGGAGCTGTTTTTT. The gene calls are TRBV6-2 or TRBV6-3 and TRBJ2-2; the D call may be TRBD1 or TRBD2 (5 bases each). Germline V lookup: CDR1 MNHEY, CDR2 SVGEGT. The V end lost 2 bases, the J end lost 6 bases, and 10 bases lay between the germline ends. This CDR3 is 14 amino acids long.